This is a list of T cell receptor beta chains from one sample in a study of T cells after yellow fever vaccination. TCRdb called the 5' RACE reads again in MiXCR, with one record for every CDR3 protein. The sample consists of tens of thousands of distinct CDR3 sequences, just under 8% of them appearing once. The sample consisted of CD8+ T cells sorted from PBMCs, taken on the day of the yellow fever booster vaccination. The receptors derive from a young man who received the YFV17D yellow fever vaccine. CDR3s include the opening cysteine and the closing phenylalanine or tryptophan. D genes are given only for firm matches. Some rows mark clone size as missing; the rest say once, few, many or name a class of expanded clone.

V gene,J gene,D gene,clone size,CDR3 protein,CDR3 DNA
TRBV7-2,TRBJ2-3,TRBD2,.,CASRGWEGRDHTDTQYF,TGTGCCAGCAGGGGCTGGGAGGGCCGCGACCACACAGATACGCAGTATTTT
TRBV12-3/TRBV12-4,TRBJ2-3,TRBD2,few,CASSLLGGPDTQYF,TGTGCCAGCAGTTTACTGGGAGGGCCGGATACGCAGTATTTT
TRBV20-1,TRBJ2-1,TRBD2,few,CSAIGTSGTSYNEQFF,TGCAGTGCTATCGGGACTAGCGGGACCTCCTACAATGAGCAGTTCTTC
TRBV6-2/TRBV6-3,TRBJ2-7,TRBD1,few,CASTARQGNPYEQYF,TGTGCCAGCACCGCCCGACAGGGGAATCCCTACGAGCAGTACTTC
TRBV29-1,TRBJ1-2,.,.,CSVGTNGYTF,TGCAGCGTTGGGACAAATGGCTACACCTTC
TRBV20-1,TRBJ2-3,.,few,CSARTPLTDTQYF,TGCAGTGCTAGAACCCCGCTCACAGATACGCAGTATTTT
TRBV19,TRBJ2-1,.,few,CASSIAGPSSYNEQFF,TGTGCCAGTAGTATAGCGGGACCTAGCTCCTACAATGAGCAGTTCTTC
TRBV5-6,TRBJ2-6,TRBD2,.,CASSLTGRNSGANVLTF,TGTGCCAGCAGCTTGACCGGGAGGAACTCTGGGGCCAACGTCCTGACTTTC
TRBV15,TRBJ2-2,.,many,CATSRDRGTTGELFF,TGTGCCACCAGCAGAGACAGAGGGACCACCGGGGAGCTGTTTTTT
TRBV7-2,TRBJ2-3,.,few,CASSPWFGPDTQYF,TGTGCCAGCAGCCCGTGGTTCGGGCCAGATACGCAGTATTTT
TRBV5-6,TRBJ2-7,TRBD1,.,CASSLGQGAWEQYF,TGTGCCAGCAGCTTGGGTCAGGGGGCGTGGGAGCAGTACTTC
TRBV11-2,TRBJ2-1,.,few,CASNLVGEQFF,TGTGCCAGCAACTTAGTTGGTGAGCAGTTCTTC
TRBV20-1,TRBJ2-7,.,.,CSASPLARALSYEQYF,TGCAGTGCTAGCCCACTGGCCAGGGCTCTTTCTTACGAGCAGTACTTC
TRBV5-6,TRBJ2-2,.,.,CASSKGGFSTGELFF,TGTGCCAGCAGCAAAGGCGGTTTCAGCACCGGGGAGCTGTTTTTT
TRBV7-6,TRBJ1-5,.,few,CASSIGGQPQHF,TGTGCCAGCAGTATCGGGGGTCAGCCCCAGCATTTT
TRBV20-1,TRBJ2-1,TRBD2,many,CSDGGASGSTGEQFF,TGCAGTGACGGAGGGGCTAGCGGGAGTACGGGTGAGCAGTTCTTC
TRBV11-2,TRBJ2-7,TRBD1,.,CASSFGGDRGYEQYF,TGTGCCAGCAGCTTCGGCGGGGACAGGGGCTACGAGCAGTACTTC
TRBV4-3,TRBJ2-2,.,many,CASSLGLNTGELFF,TGCGCCAGCAGCCTGGGACTTAACACCGGGGAGCTGTTTTTT
TRBV12-3/TRBV12-4,TRBJ2-5,TRBD1,few,CASSTGQVGQETQYF,TGTGCCAGCAGTACCGGACAGGTGGGACAAGAGACCCAGTACTTC
TRBV4-3,TRBJ2-7,.,many,CASSQDYWKEYEQYF,TGCGCCAGCAGCCAAGATTACTGGAAAGAATACGAGCAGTACTTC
TRBV9,TRBJ2-3,.,.,CASSGDWTDTQYF,TGTGCCAGCAGCGGAGACTGGACAGATACGCAGTATTTT
TRBV19,TRBJ2-1,.,few,CASSMGLEQFF,TGTGCCAGTAGTATGGGTCTAGAGCAGTTCTTC
TRBV5-6,TRBJ1-5,.,.,CASRLVKGGRGGQPQHF,TGTGCCAGCAGATTGGTCAAGGGAGGGAGGGGTGGCCAGCCCCAGCATTTT
TRBV7-2,TRBJ1-1,.,few,CASSLEAGRADEAFF,TGTGCCAGCAGCTTAGAAGCCGGCAGGGCCGATGAAGCTTTCTTT
TRBV5-1,TRBJ2-2,.,many,CASSRPGSGELFF,TGCGCCAGCAGCCGACCTGGATCGGGGGAGCTGTTTTTT
TRBV7-2,TRBJ2-5,.,.,CASSLFRAGSYETQYF,TGTGCCAGCAGCTTATTTCGAGCGGGCTCTTATGAGACCCAGTACTTC
TRBV27,TRBJ1-3,.,few,CASRSSGNTIYF,TGTGCCAGCAGGAGCTCTGGAAACACCATATATTTT
TRBV9,TRBJ2-1,TRBD2,few,CASSVAPGLAGRSSYNEQFF,TGTGCCAGCAGCGTAGCACCAGGACTAGCGGGACGGAGCTCCTACAATGAGCAGTTCTTC
TRBV7-9,TRBJ1-1,.,few,CASSLAENTEAFF,TGTGCCAGCAGCTTAGCGGAGAACACTGAAGCTTTCTTT
TRBV28,TRBJ2-2,.,.,CATLTPKVNTGELFF,TGTGCCACCCTCACCCCCAAGGTTAACACCGGGGAGCTGTTTTTT
TRBV7-2,TRBJ1-1,.,few,CASRLPDRNTEAFF,TGTGCCAGCAGACTCCCTGACAGGAACACTGAAGCTTTCTTT
TRBV20-1,TRBJ2-1,.,few,CSARVGVGYEQFF,TGCAGTGCTAGAGTCGGAGTGGGGTATGAGCAGTTCTTC
TRBV3-1,TRBJ2-7,.,few,CASSQDRDLSSYEQYF,TGTGCCAGCAGCCAAGACCGGGACTTGAGCTCCTACGAGCAGTACTTC
TRBV6-4,TRBJ2-2,TRBD1,.,CASSTGTGNTGELFF,TGTGCCAGCAGTACCGGGACAGGGAACACCGGGGAGCTGTTTTTT
TRBV2,TRBJ2-1,TRBD2,.,CASSTLAGEPYNEQFF,TGTGCCAGCAGTACTCTAGCGGGAGAGCCCTACAATGAGCAGTTCTTC
TRBV12-3/TRBV12-4,TRBJ2-7,.,many,CASRGYNIYEQYF,TGTGCCAGCAGGGGGTATAACATCTACGAGCAGTACTTC
TRBV28,TRBJ1-5,.,.,CASSFSPVGELGNQPQHF,TGTGCCAGCAGTTTCTCCCCTGTAGGGGAGCTTGGGAATCAGCCCCAGCATTTT
TRBV18,TRBJ2-5,TRBD2,.,CASSPSLLAGGEETQYF,TGTGCCAGCTCACCCTCCCTACTAGCGGGAGGGGAAGAGACCCAGTACTTC
TRBV5-1,TRBJ2-1,.,.,CASSLEGTSYNEQFF,TGCGCCAGCAGCTTGGAAGGGACCTCATACAATGAGCAGTTCTTC
TRBV6-5,TRBJ1-1,TRBD1,many,CASRRTGEAFWAFF,TGTGCCAGCAGAAGGACAGGGGAGGCCTTTTGGGCTTTCTTT
TRBV19,TRBJ2-5,.,.,CASKLAGSQETQYF,TGTGCCAGTAAATTAGCCGGGAGTCAAGAGACCCAGTACTTC
TRBV10-2,TRBJ2-1,.,.,CASRGAYNEQFF,TGCGCCAGCAGGGGAGCCTACAATGAGCAGTTCTTC
TRBV3-1,TRBJ2-7,.,.,CASSYRHLRYEQYF,TGTGCCAGCAGCTATAGACACCTGCGCTACGAGCAGTACTTC
TRBV6-5,TRBJ2-7,.,few,CASRQIYEQYF,TGTGCCAGTCGACAGATCTACGAGCAGTACTTC
TRBV5-1,TRBJ2-1,TRBD1,many,CASSLAGQASSYNEQFF,TGCGCCAGCAGCTTGGCCGGACAGGCGAGCTCCTACAATGAGCAGTTCTTC